Below, 10 T cell receptor beta chains from the same sample are listed, as sequenced in a study of cytomegalovirus exposure and HLA in healthy donors. This PCR relied on a set of 60 Vbeta primers and 13 Jbeta primers. Generated by immunoSEQ multiplex PCR, the TCRdb table keeps only in-frame clones and is missing some. The repertoire holds 99,000 or so clones, with approximately 82% as singletons. Material: PBMCs. These receptors were obtained from a man aged 35 to 55 in good health and CMV-seropositive.

A few counts support this clone. CDR3 protein: CAWSFPGLGGKNIQYF. CDR3 sequence (DNA): TGTGCCTGGAGCTTCCCGGGACTAGGAGGCAAAAACATTCAGTACTTC. The rearrangement links TRBV30 to TRBJ2-4, with 8 bases matching TRBD2. Germline CDR1 and CDR2: GTSNPN and SVGIG (reference sequence). J was trimmed by 3 bases and V by 3 bases; bases with no gene match: 10. This CDR3 comprises 16 residues.

A few counts support this clone. The rearrangement links TRBV19 to TRBJ1-2; 10 bases agree with TRBD1. Germline V CDR1 and CDR2: LNHDA, SQIVND (reference sequence). The CDR3 length is 13 residues. After removal of 7 bases from V and 6 bases from J, the junction contained 5 bases not matched to a gene. Here the CDR3 reads CASTGQGRDGYTF. The DNA of the CDR3 is TGTGCCAGTACGGGACAGGGGCGGGATGGCTACACCTTC.

As DNA, the CDR3 is TGCAGCGTTGGGACAGGGGAGGACATTCAGTACTTC. Residues: CSVGTGEDIQYF. V is TRBV29-1 and J is TRBJ2-4, with TRBD1 matching over 9 bases. The CDR3 totals 12 residues. The junction had 3 bases not matched to a gene; V was cut back by 4 bases and J by 8 bases. Germline V gives CDR1 SQVTM, CDR2 ANQGSEA.

This clone was seen a single time. The rearrangement links TRBV6-6 to TRBJ1-2; 9 nucleotides agree with TRBD1. Germline V gene data show CDR1 as MNHNY and CDR2 as SVGAGI (reference sequence). This CDR3 has 14 amino acids. The trim removed 4 bases at V and 6 bases at J, leaving 6 bases unmatched. CDR3 region: CASSLKQGANGYTF. Here the CDR3 DNA reads TGTGCCAGCAGTTTAAAACAGGGGGCAAATGGCTACACCTTC.

V and J are TRBV2 and TRBJ1-1; D remains ambiguous. CDR1 is SNHLY and CDR2 is FYNNEI in the germline V gene. The CDR3 has 11 residues. V was shortened by 5 bases and J by 3 bases, with 4 bases between the two germline ends. The CDR3 DNA is TGTGCCAGCAGTTCATACACTGAAGCTTTCTTT. Amino acids: CASSSYTEAFF. Drawing the rest from reference TRBV2 and TRBJ1-1, the complete variable domain is EPEVTQTPSHQVTQMGQEVILRCVPISNHLYFYWYRQILGQKVEFLVSFYNNEISEKSEIFDDQFSVERPDGSNFTLKIRSTKLEDSAMYFCASSSYTEAFFGQGTRLTVV.

This clone has only a few counts. This chain connects TRBV19 to TRBJ2-3, with D perhaps matching TRBD2 (6 bases). V lost 5 bases and J 4 bases, leaving 16 bases between the germline ends. Germline assignment: CDR1 LNHDA and CDR2 SQIVND (reference sequence). This CDR3 spans 15 amino acids. The CDR3 region is CASSVPGPGADTQYF. CDR3 nucleotide sequence: TGTGCCAGTAGTGTTCCGGGACCGGGGGCAGATACGCAGTATTTT.

This clone appeared a few times. The chain carries TRBV7-8 and TRBJ2-7, with a weak D call TRBD2 (5 bases). CDR1 and CDR2 from the germline V gene are SGHVS and FQNEAQ. Trimming stripped 1 base from V and 0 bases from J, with 16 bases between. The CDR3 spans 17 residues. The CDR3 DNA reads as TGTGCCAGCAGCTTAGTCGGGTTTCCGGGATCCTCCTACGAGCAGTACTTC. Its translation is CASSLVGFPGSSYEQYF.

This chain uses TRBV27 with TRBJ2-1; 10 nucleotides line up with TRBD2. Losses at the gene ends were 3 bases for V and 4 bases for J; bases not matched to a gene: 9. The CDR3 consists of 17 residues. CDR1 and CDR2 from the germline V gene are MNHEY and SMNVEV (reference sequence). CDR3 residues: CASSFTGLAGVYNEQFF. In nucleotides, the CDR3 is TGTGCCAGCAGTTTCACGGGCCTAGCGGGAGTTTACAATGAGCAGTTCTTC.

The chain is built from TRBV9 and TRBJ2-1; 8 bases match TRBD1. V gave up 0 bases and J gave up 3 bases; unmatched junction bases: 2. The V gene's germline CDR1 is SGDLS and CDR2 YYNGEE. The CDR3 loop spans 15 amino acids. The CDR3 DNA sequence: TGTGCCAGCAGCGTAGCAGGGGGCAGCTACAATGAGCAGTTCTTC. Encoded protein: CASSVAGGSYNEQFF.

The rearrangement uses TRBV7-9 and TRBJ1-6, with 7 bases fitting TRBD1. Germline lookup yields CDR1 SEHNR and CDR2 FQNEAQ (reference sequence). CDR3 length: 15 residues. V was pared by 1 base and J by 10 bases, with 7 bases of the junction left unmatched. CDR3 DNA sequence: TGTGCCAGCAGCTTAGAAGGGGGCGCGAAATCACCCCTCCACTTT. Translated: CASSLEGGAKSPLHF.